These T cell receptor beta chains were read from a single sample in a study of blood T cell repertoires in COVID-19. The repertoire was sequenced with immunoSEQ multiplex PCR; TCRdb's copy has only in-frame clones and lacks some. This sample has 140,000 to 150,000 clones, with approximately 87% found just once. What was sequenced was peripheral blood. Source of these receptors: a middle-aged man who had recovered from COVID-19. Both conserved end residues are part of each CDR3. Fields, in order: J gene, clone size, V gene, D gene, CDR3 DNA, CDR3 protein. The D gene is left open where the match is weak. Only some rows state a clone size, as once, few, many or a class for expanded clones.

TRBJ2-2,.,TRBV6-2/TRBV6-3,.,TGTGCCAGCAGTTACTCCCCAGGGTGGGGCACCGGGGAGCTGTTTTTT,CASSYSPGWGTGELFF
TRBJ1-2,.,TRBV4-2,.,TGTGCCAGCAGCCAAGTTAGGGATTCAGGGGGCTACACCTTC,CASSQVRDSGGYTF
TRBJ1-2,.,TRBV19,TRBD1,TGTGCCAGTAGTCCGGGACAGGCTGCTAACTATGGCTACACCTTC,CASSPGQAANYGYTF
TRBJ2-2,once,TRBV5-4,TRBD2,TGTGCCAGCAGCCCGAGGACTAGCGGGGGGGCGAACACCGGGGAGCTGTTTTTT,CASSPRTSGGANTGELFF
TRBJ1-2,.,TRBV5-1,.,TGCGCCAGCAGCTTGCAGTCAGGGTTTGGCTATGGCTACACCTTC,CASSLQSGFGYGYTF
TRBJ1-5,.,TRBV29-1,TRBD1,TGCAGCGTTGGAGAGGACAGGCGAGATCAGCCCCAGCATTTT,CSVGEDRRDQPQHF
TRBJ2-3,.,TRBV27,.,TGTGCCAGCAGCCCCGAACCCGGGAGCCCCCCAGATACGCAGTATTTT,CASSPEPGSPPDTQYF
TRBJ1-4,.,TRBV5-6,TRBD1,TGTGCCAGCAGGCTAGGACAGGGGGATGAAAAACTGTTTTTT,CASRLGQGDEKLFF
TRBJ2-1,.,TRBV12-5,TRBD1,TGTGCTAGTGGTTTGGGTGGACAGGGCTATGAGCAGTTCTTC,CASGLGGQGYEQFF
TRBJ2-5,.,TRBV9,.,TGTGCCAGCAGCATTGGGACACAACAAGAGACCCAGTACTTC,CASSIGTQQETQYF
TRBJ1-4,.,TRBV30,.,TGTGCCTGGAGTGTAGGGACAGAAAAACTGTTTTTT,CAWSVGTEKLFF
TRBJ2-2,.,TRBV3-1/TRBV3-2,.,TGTGCCAGCAGCCCTGGTTGGGAGGACGGGGAGCTGTTTTTT,CASSPGWEDGELFF
TRBJ1-3,.,TRBV19,TRBD1,TGTGCCAGTAGTGAAACAGGGGTTGGAAACACCATATATTTT,CASSETGVGNTIYF
TRBJ2-3,.,TRBV7-9,.,TGTGCCAGCAGCTTGCCCCTGACACCCAGCACAGATACGCAGTATTTT,CASSLPLTPSTDTQYF
TRBJ1-2,.,TRBV2,TRBD1,TGTGCCAGCAGGGGGGACAGGGGAGTTAAGGGCTACACCTTC,CASRGDRGVKGYTF
TRBJ2-2,.,TRBV5-1,TRBD1,TGCGCCAGCAGCTTGGCCTACGTGACAGGGGGTACCGGGGAGCTGTTTTTT,CASSLAYVTGGTGELFF
TRBJ1-2,.,TRBV4-3,.,TGCGCCAGCAGCTTTCGGACGCGTCCCGAGGGTGGCTACACCTTC,CASSFRTRPEGGYTF
TRBJ1-2,.,TRBV5-1,TRBD1,TGCGCCAGCAGCTTGGATGGACAGGGGACAAACTATGGCTACACCTTC,CASSLDGQGTNYGYTF
TRBJ2-3,.,TRBV12-5,.,TGTGCTAGTGGTTTGGTACAGGGGAGGACAGATACGCAGTATTTT,CASGLVQGRTDTQYF
TRBJ2-7,.,TRBV28,.,TGTGCCAGCAGTCCTCCCAGGGTCTCCTACGAGCAGTACTTC,CASSPPRVSYEQYF
TRBJ2-3,.,TRBV5-1,TRBD2,TGCGCCAGCAGCTTGGTCGGGACTAGCGGGGGCACAGATACGCAGTATTTT,CASSLVGTSGGTDTQYF
TRBJ1-6,few,TRBV5-8,.,TGTGCCAGCACCGACAGTCCGAACTCCTATAATTCACCCCTCCACTTT,CASTDSPNSYNSPLHF
TRBJ2-7,.,TRBV9,TRBD2,TGTGCCAGCAGCGCGGCGGGGGAATACGAGCAGTACTTC,CASSAAGEYEQYF
TRBJ2-5,.,TRBV2,TRBD2,TGTGCCAGCAGTTTACAGCCCGGGACTAGCGGGGGCTTCACACTAAAAGAGACCCAGTACTTC,CASSLQPGTSGGFTLKETQYF
TRBJ2-3,few,TRBV6-1,TRBD2,TGTGCCAGCAGTGAAATGGCTAGCGGGGGGATCACAGATACGCAGTATTTT,CASSEMASGGITDTQYF
TRBJ1-3,.,TRBV10-3,TRBD1,TGTGCCATCAGTGAGTCGGTCAGGGGGGACTCTGGAAACACCATATATTTT,CAISESVRGDSGNTIYF
TRBJ2-7,.,TRBV3-1/TRBV3-2,.,TGTGCCAGTAAAGGGGTTCCCTACGAGCAGTACTTC,CASKGVPYEQYF
TRBJ1-5,.,TRBV19,TRBD1,TGTGCCAGTAGTATCTGGACAGGGGAACAGCCCCAGCATTTT,CASSIWTGEQPQHF
TRBJ2-7,.,TRBV28,.,TGTGCCAGCAGTAGCGGGCCGGGAAGGACCTCCTACGAGCAGTACTTC,CASSSGPGRTSYEQYF
TRBJ2-3,once,TRBV7-6,TRBD2,TGTGCCAGCAGCGGAAATAGCGGGGGGTTCGTAATTAGCACAGATACGCAGTATTTT,CASSGNSGGFVISTDTQYF
TRBJ1-1,once,TRBV24-1,.,TGTGCCACCAGGGGACATGAGAACACTGAAGCTTTCTTT,CATRGHENTEAFF
TRBJ1-1,.,TRBV7-9,.,TGTGCCAGCAGCTTAATGGGGCTGAACACTGAAGCTTTCTTT,CASSLMGLNTEAFF
TRBJ2-7,.,TRBV5-1,.,TGCGCCAGCAGCTTGGATAGTAGTATCTCCTACGAGCAGTACTTC,CASSLDSSISYEQYF
TRBJ2-3,once,TRBV2,.,TGTGCCAGCAGTGTGGTTCAAACTAGCACAGATACGCAGTATTTT,CASSVVQTSTDTQYF
TRBJ2-1,.,TRBV10-1,TRBD2,TGCGCCAGCACCCCATTAGCGGGGGGGCCGCCGGGTGAGCAGTTCTTC,CASTPLAGGPPGEQFF